This is a list of T cell receptor beta chains from one sample in a study of blood T cell repertoires in COVID-19. Data came from immunoSEQ multiplex PCR; TCRdb stores just in-frame clones and leaves some out. The table records roughly 140,000 clones, roughly 90% of them present only once. Sequenced input: peripheral blood. The receptors stem from a human donor in a cohort sampled during active COVID-19. Each CDR3 is given with its conserved first and last residue. A D gene is named only where the DNA matches it firmly. Only some rows state a clone size, as once, few, many or a class for expanded clones.

NA TRBJ1-2 TRBV9 NA TGTGCCAGCAGCGTAGACGGGGTTGCCTATGGCTACACCTTC CASSVDGVAYGYTF
NA TRBJ2-3 TRBV4-2 TRBD2 TGTGCCAGCAGCCAAGGGGGAGCTAGCGGGAGCGGCACAGATACGCAGTATTTT CASSQGGASGSGTDTQYF
NA TRBJ2-2 TRBV5-1 NA TGCGCCAGCAGTCTTTCAGGAATGAACACCGGGGAGCTGTTTTTT CASSLSGMNTGELFF
NA TRBJ2-1 TRBV28 NA TGTGCCAGCAGTTTCAGTTTGGGGGGCTACAATGAGCAGTTCTTC CASSFSLGGYNEQFF
NA TRBJ2-3 TRBV15 TRBD1 TGTGCCACCAGCCTCCCCAGGGGGTCTAGCACAGATACGCAGTATTTT CATSLPRGSSTDTQYF
NA TRBJ1-2 TRBV19 NA TGTGCCAGTACCTCCCCCATGGGGGCCCGGAGCTATGGCTACACCTTC CASTSPMGARSYGYTF
NA TRBJ2-5 TRBV4-1 TRBD2 TGCGCCAGCAGCCAAGATCGGATGGTAGCGGGGGGCCAAGAGACCCAGTACTTC CASSQDRMVAGGQETQYF
NA TRBJ2-7 TRBV15 NA TGTGCCACCAGCAGAGATACACGCTACGAGCAGTACTTC CATSRDTRYEQYF
NA TRBJ2-1 TRBV19 TRBD1 TGTGCCAGTAATCCTACCGCCGGGACAGCGAGAGAGGAGCAGTTCTTC CASNPTAGTAREEQFF
NA TRBJ2-3 TRBV18 NA TGTGCCAGCAAACCGCGGAGACCTAGCACAGATACGCAGTATTTT CASKPRRPSTDTQYF
NA TRBJ2-1 TRBV5-5 NA TGTGCCAGCAGCTTGGGCGTTGGGGGCCTATACAATGAGCAGTTCTTC CASSLGVGGLYNEQFF
NA TRBJ2-7 TRBV19 NA TGTGCCAGTAGTATGGTACCCCGGGTCGAGCAGTACTTC CASSMVPRVEQYF
medium-sized TRBJ2-5 TRBV3-1/TRBV3-2 NA TGTGCCAGCAGCCCGCGCCCGGACAGACAAGAGACCCAGTACTTC CASSPRPDRQETQYF
NA TRBJ1-4 TRBV10-3 NA TGTGCCATCAGTGAGCCGGGGGGCCCTAATGAAAAACTGTTTTTT CAISEPGGPNEKLFF
NA TRBJ2-2 TRBV18 TRBD2 TGTGCCAGCTCAGAGGAAATTCCGAAAGGACTAGCGGGAGATTCCGGGGAGCTGTTTTTT CASSEEIPKGLAGDSGELFF
NA TRBJ2-1 TRBV6-5 NA TGTGCCAGTAGCCTCGGTTCAGGGAATGAGCAGTTCTTC CASSLGSGNEQFF
NA TRBJ2-1 TRBV29-1 TRBD1 TGCAGCGTTGGGATTTACAGGGGGACCTACAATGAGCAGTTCTTC CSVGIYRGTYNEQFF
NA TRBJ2-1 TRBV30 TRBD2 TGTGCCTTATCTCCGGGACTAGCCAACAATGAGCAGTTCTTC CALSPGLANNEQFF
NA TRBJ2-1 TRBV6-4 TRBD2 TGTGCCAGCAGTGAAAGGGTAGGCGGGGGGCGCCTCTACAATGAGCAGTTCTTC CASSERVGGGRLYNEQFF
once TRBJ1-2 TRBV4-3 TRBD1 TGCGCCAGCAGCCAAGGTACCCAGGACAGGGTATATGGCTACACCTTC CASSQGTQDRVYGYTF
once TRBJ2-7 TRBV18 TRBD2 TGTGCCAGCTCACCTCGGACTAGCGGGACAAACCCCTCCTACGAGCAGTACTTC CASSPRTSGTNPSYEQYF
NA TRBJ2-1 TRBV28 TRBD1 TGTGCCAGCAGTTCAGCGGGGACAGGGGGAAATGAGCAGTTCTTC CASSSAGTGGNEQFF
NA TRBJ1-1 TRBV7-2 TRBD1 TGTGCCAGCAGCTTAGAACAGGGGGCGGACACTGAAGCTTTCTTT CASSLEQGADTEAFF
NA TRBJ2-3 TRBV9 NA TGTGCCAGCAGCGTGCAGGGCACAGATACGCAGTATTTT CASSVQGTDTQYF
NA TRBJ1-1 TRBV15 NA TGTGCCACCAGCAGAGGGAGGACACAGGGACCTGAAGCTTTCTTT CATSRGRTQGPEAFF
NA TRBJ1-2 TRBV27 NA TGTGCCAACAGTTTAACAGCAGGGGATGGCTACACCTTC CANSLTAGDGYTF
NA TRBJ2-5 TRBV4-2 TRBD2 TGTGCCAGCAGCCAGAAGATTAGCGGGAGTGGGGAGACCCAGTACTTC CASSQKISGSGETQYF
NA TRBJ1-2 TRBV6-2/TRBV6-3 NA TGTGCCAGCAGCCCCCTTACTACGGGATACTATGGCTACACCTTC CASSPLTTGYYGYTF
NA TRBJ1-5 TRBV14 NA TGTGCCAGCAGCCGAACAGGGAATCAGCCCCAGCATTTT CASSRTGNQPQHF
NA TRBJ2-5 TRBV11-3 TRBD2 TGTGCCAGCAGCTTAGGGGGAGCGGGGGGCCGCCAAGAGACCCAGTACTTC CASSLGGAGGRQETQYF
NA TRBJ2-7 TRBV28 TRBD2 TGTGCCAGCAGTTCCTCTTCTAGCGGGAGCATCTACGAGCAGTACTTC CASSSSSSGSIYEQYF
few TRBJ1-1 TRBV2 NA TGTGCCAGCAGTTGGCAGATTGCTGAAGCTTTCTTT CASSWQIAEAFF
NA TRBJ2-2 TRBV27 TRBD2 TGTGCCAGACAAGCTAGCGGGAGGCGCGAGACCGGGGAGCTGTTTTTT CARQASGRRETGELFF
few TRBJ2-1 TRBV6-2/TRBV6-3 NA TGTGCCAGCAGCGACGGGGGGCGCTTTGTCCATGAGCAGTTCTTC CASSDGGRFVHEQFF
NA TRBJ1-4 TRBV7-9 TRBD1 TGTGCCAGCAGCACAGGACAGGATAATGAAAAACTGTTTTTT CASSTGQDNEKLFF
NA TRBJ1-1 TRBV10-1 NA TGCGCCAGCAGAAAACGGGGAATCCCTGAAGCTTTCTTT CASRKRGIPEAFF
NA TRBJ2-2 TRBV10-3 NA TGTGCCACGAGGAGGGGGACAGTCGCTACGAACACCGGGGAGCTGTTTTTT CATRRGTVATNTGELFF
NA TRBJ2-3 TRBV19 TRBD1 TGTGCCAGTACCCAAAGGTCTGGGACAGGGGGAGATACGCAGTATTTT CASTQRSGTGGDTQYF
NA TRBJ1-5 TRBV7-2 NA TGTGCCAGCAGTCCTAACTTAGGGGTCAATCAGCCCCAGCATTTT CASSPNLGVNQPQHF
NA TRBJ2-7 TRBV7-2 TRBD2 TGTGCCAGCAGCTCGGGGGGAGCCGGCCCGTACGAGCAGTACTTC CASSSGGAGPYEQYF
NA TRBJ2-2 TRBV5-5 NA TGTGCCAGCAGCCCGGACCCCAGGGGCCCGAACACCGGGGAGCTGTTTTTT CASSPDPRGPNTGELFF
once TRBJ1-4 TRBV7-2 NA TGTGCCAGCAGCCTAAGAATACAGGGTGAAAAACTGTTTTTT CASSLRIQGEKLFF
NA TRBJ2-7 TRBV10-3 TRBD2 TGTGCCATCAGTGACCCCGAGCGGGAGGGCCGTGAGCAGTACTTC CAISDPEREGREQYF
once TRBJ1-1 TRBV9 TRBD1 TGTGCCAGCGGACAGGGAATGAACACTGAAGCTTTCTTT CASGQGMNTEAFF
few TRBJ2-7 TRBV7-2 NA TGTGCCAGCAGCTTAGCCCAAACTAGACACAACTTGTACGAGCAGTACTTC CASSLAQTRHNLYEQYF
once TRBJ1-1 TRBV6-6 NA TGTGCCAGCAGGGAAACGACAGGGAACACTGAAGCTTTCTTT CASRETTGNTEAFF
NA TRBJ2-7 TRBV4-1 TRBD2 TGCGCCAGCAGCCGACTAGCGGGGGGGCTTATGTACGAGCAGTACTTC CASSRLAGGLMYEQYF
NA TRBJ2-7 TRBV11-2 TRBD1 TGTGCCAGCAGACCCAGGGGGCGTTACTACGAGCAGTACTTC CASRPRGRYYEQYF
NA TRBJ1-6 TRBV9 NA TGTGCCAGCAGCGTTCAGGGCCATGCCTCTTCACCCCTCCACTTT CASSVQGHASSPLHF
once TRBJ2-7 TRBV10-1 TRBD1 TGCGCCAGCAGTGACCCGGACAGGGGCTACGAGCAGTACTTC CASSDPDRGYEQYF
NA TRBJ2-2 TRBV9 NA TGTGCCAGCAGTTTCAAATCAATCGGGGAGCTGTTTTTT CASSFKSIGELFF
NA TRBJ2-3 TRBV19 TRBD1 TGTGCCAGTAGTAGCCCCACAGGGGGTTCAGATACGCAGTATTTT CASSSPTGGSDTQYF
NA TRBJ1-4 TRBV4-3 NA TGCGCCAGCAGCCAAGTAAACAGTGCAACTAATGAAAAACTGTTTTTT CASSQVNSATNEKLFF
NA TRBJ2-5 TRBV7-9 TRBD2 TGTGCCAGCAGGCCTATAGCGGGAGGGCCTCAAGAGACCCAGTACTTC CASRPIAGGPQETQYF
NA TRBJ2-1 TRBV7-2 TRBD2 TGTGCCAGCAGCTTAGAGGGACTAGCCAACAATGAGCAGTTCTTC CASSLEGLANNEQFF